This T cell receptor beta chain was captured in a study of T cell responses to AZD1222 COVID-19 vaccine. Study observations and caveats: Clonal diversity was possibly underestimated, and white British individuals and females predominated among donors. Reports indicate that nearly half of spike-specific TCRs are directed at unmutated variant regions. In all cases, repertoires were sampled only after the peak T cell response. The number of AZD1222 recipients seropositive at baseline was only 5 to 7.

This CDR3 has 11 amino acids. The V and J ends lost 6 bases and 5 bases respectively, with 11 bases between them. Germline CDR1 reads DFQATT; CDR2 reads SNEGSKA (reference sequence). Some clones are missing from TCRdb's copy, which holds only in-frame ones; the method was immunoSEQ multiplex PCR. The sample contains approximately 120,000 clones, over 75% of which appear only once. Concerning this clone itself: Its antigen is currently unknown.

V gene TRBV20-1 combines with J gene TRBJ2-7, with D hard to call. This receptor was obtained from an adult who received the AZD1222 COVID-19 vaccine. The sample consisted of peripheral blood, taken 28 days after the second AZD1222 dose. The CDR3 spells CSATHQDEQYF. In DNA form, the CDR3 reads TGCAGTGCCACACACCAGGACGAGCAGTACTTC.